The 15 T cell receptor beta chains presented below share a single source sample, sequenced in a study of radiotherapy plus CTLA-4 blockade in lung cancer. TCRdb keeps only in-frame clones here, not all; method: immunoSEQ multiplex PCR. The repertoire holds about 59,000 clones, with roughly 76% as singletons. The sequenced sample was peripheral blood, obtained from a patient treated with radiotherapy plus ipilimumab. Receptors originate from a human donor with non-small cell lung cancer whose response to radiotherapy plus ipilimumab could not be evaluated.

This clone has just one count. In nucleotides, the CDR3 is TGTGCCAGCCGAACAGGGGGCACGTATTACAATGAGCAGTTCTTC. Protein: CASRTGGTYYNEQFF. The rearrangement joins TRBV28 to TRBJ2-1; 9 nucleotides align to TRBD1. CDR1 is MDHEN, CDR2 SYDVKM, per germline. The length of the CDR3 is 15 residues. With 8 bases clipped from V and 4 bases from J, the junction kept 9 bases outside the gene matches.

This rearrangement joins TRBV4-1 to TRBJ2-6; 7 bases line up with TRBD2. Unmatched junction bases numbered 9, after V lost 1 base and J lost 0 bases. The CDR3 runs to 19 residues. CDR1 and CDR2 from the germline V gene are MGHRA and YSYEKL. The CDR3 DNA reads as TGCGCCAGCAGCCAAGTTGTGAAGCGGGACCCCTCTGGGGCCAACGTCCTGACTTTC. It yields the protein CASSQVVKRDPSGANVLTF.

V and J are TRBV27 and TRBJ2-3; 13 bases line up with TRBD2. Losses at the gene ends were 5 bases for V and 6 bases for J; bases not matched to a gene: 8. In germline, CDR1 is MNHEY, CDR2 SMNVEV (reference sequence). The CDR3 covers 16 residues. CDR3 nucleotide sequence: TGTGCCAGCAGTCGACGGACTAGCGGGAGTGGGGATACGCAGTATTTT. Residues: CASSRRTSGSGDTQYF.

V is TRBV12-5 and J is TRBJ2-1; D ambiguous. Trimming removed 0 bases at V and 4 bases at J, with 16 bases between. CDR1 and CDR2 (germline): LGHNT, FRNRAP. The CDR3 covers 17 residues. The CDR3 DNA reads TGTGCTAGTGGTTTGGTACGGCAGGTACCCCCTTACAATGAGCAGTTCTTC. Its protein product is CASGLVRQVPPYNEQFF.

The chain recombines TRBV19 with TRBJ2-1; no definite D call. The germline V gene encodes CDR1 LNHDA and CDR2 SQIVND (reference sequence). Trimming took 3 bases from V and 0 from J, leaving 9 bases between them. This CDR3 contains 15 residues. The CDR3 loop is CASSISLSSYNEQFF. CDR3 nucleotide sequence: TGTGCCAGTAGTATCTCCTTGAGCTCCTACAATGAGCAGTTCTTC.

The gene calls are TRBV10-3 and TRBJ2-5; 7 nucleotides match TRBD1. V shed 9 bases and J 11 bases; nucleotides not matched to a gene: 12. Germline loops: CDR1 ENHRY, CDR2 SYGVKD. The CDR3 sequence is 12 residues long. The DNA of the CDR3 is TGTGCCATTGACGAGGGGGCAAGGGAGCAGTACTTC. It codes for CAIDEGAREQYF.

V gene TRBV6-5 combines with J gene TRBJ1-1; the D gene is possibly TRBD1 (6 bases). The V end lost 6 bases, the J end lost 5 bases, and 16 bases lay between the germline ends. CDR3 size: 14 residues. Germline assignment: CDR1 MNHEY and CDR2 SVGAGI. The CDR3 DNA is TGTGCCAGCAGCAACAGGGAATCGGGAACTGAAGCTTTCTTT. This gives the protein CASSNRESGTEAFF.

DNA of the CDR3: TGCGCCAGCAGCCCCACTAGCGGGGTTAACAATGAGCAGTTCTTC. Translation: CASSPTSGVNNEQFF. The V gene is TRBV5-1, the J gene TRBJ2-1; 10 bases are shared with TRBD2. The ends lost 4 bases at V and 5 bases at J; junction bases unmatched: 6. This CDR3 spans 15 amino acids. Germline-derived CDR1 and CDR2 are SGHRS and YFSETQ.

Only a few counts were recorded for this clone. V and J are TRBV6-1 and TRBJ1-2, with D unresolved. This CDR3 is built from 12 residues. CDR1 is MNHNS and CDR2 is SASEGT in the germline V gene. The germline V and J ends were trimmed by 10 bases and 2 bases, with 11 bases remaining between them. CDR3 in DNA: TGTGCCACCAAAACCGAGAACTATGGCTACACCTTC. Protein product: CATKTENYGYTF.

This clone showed up just a few times. The genes are TRBV5-1 and TRBJ2-1; possibly TRBD2 for D (6 bases). CDR1 and CDR2 from the germline V gene are SGHRS and YFSETQ. V shed 5 bases and J shed 0 bases, with 9 bases lying between them. The CDR3 has 14 residues. CDR3 DNA sequence: TGCGCCAGCAGTGGGGGGAGCTCCTACAATGAGCAGTTCTTC. Protein sequence: CASSGGSSYNEQFF.

The chain is built from TRBV29-1 and TRBJ2-2; 12 nucleotides line up with TRBD1. This CDR3 is built from 15 residues. Germline V gene data show CDR1 as SQVTM and CDR2 as ANQGSEA. The junction had 6 bases not matched to a gene; V was cut back by 6 bases and J by 4 bases. The CDR3, as DNA: TGCAGCGTCGCCGGGACAGGGGGCCTCACCGGGGAGCTGTTTTTT. It is translated as CSVAGTGGLTGELFF.

The V gene is TRBV4-1, the J gene TRBJ1-2, with 11 bases matching TRBD1. Looked up from germline, CDR1 is MGHRA and CDR2 is YSYEKL. Losses at the gene ends were 0 bases for V and 4 bases for J; bases not matched to a gene: 10. This CDR3 is 18 amino acids long. The CDR3 sequence is CASSQDPKTGTGGYGYTF. The DNA for the CDR3 is TGCGCCAGCAGCCAAGACCCCAAGACGGGGACAGGGGGCTATGGCTACACCTTC.

The chain employs TRBV5-4 and TRBJ2-1, with 12 bases identical to TRBD1. The CDR3 is 16 amino acids. Germline assignment: CDR1 SGHNT and CDR2 YYREEE (reference sequence). Germline trimming cut 4 bases from V and 8 bases from J; bases unmatched to any gene: 10. The CDR3 sequence is CASSNRDRGLVYEQFF. CDR3 DNA: TGTGCCAGCAGCAACCGGGACAGGGGGCTTGTATATGAGCAGTTCTTC.

The chain combines TRBV6-6 with TRBJ2-6; the D is unclear. V dropped 8 bases and J dropped 4 bases, with 12 bases sitting between them. This CDR3 is built from 14 residues. The germline V gene has CDR1 MNHNY and CDR2 SVGAGI (reference sequence). CDR3 region: CASRGGYGANVLTF. Here the CDR3 DNA reads TGTGCCAGCCGAGGCGGTTACGGGGCCAACGTCCTGACTTTC.

This sequence joins TRBV19 and TRBJ2-7, with 12 bases matching TRBD1. Germline assignment: CDR1 LNHDA and CDR2 SQIVND (reference sequence). The CDR3 length is 14 residues. Trimming cost V 10 bases and J 6 bases; bases outside gene matches: 10. The chain's CDR3 is CANLRDRGPGEQYF. Written as DNA, the CDR3 is TGTGCCAATTTACGGGACAGGGGGCCTGGCGAGCAGTACTTC.